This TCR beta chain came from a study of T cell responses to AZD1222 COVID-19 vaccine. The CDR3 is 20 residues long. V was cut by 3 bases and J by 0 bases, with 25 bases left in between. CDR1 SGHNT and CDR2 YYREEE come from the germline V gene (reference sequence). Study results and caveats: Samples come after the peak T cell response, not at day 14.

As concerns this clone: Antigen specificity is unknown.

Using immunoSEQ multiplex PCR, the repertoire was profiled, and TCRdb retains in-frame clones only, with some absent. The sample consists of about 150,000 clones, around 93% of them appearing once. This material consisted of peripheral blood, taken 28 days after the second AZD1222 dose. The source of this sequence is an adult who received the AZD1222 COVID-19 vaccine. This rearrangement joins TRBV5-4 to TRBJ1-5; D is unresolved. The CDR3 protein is CASSWRSLSSWVYSNQPQHF. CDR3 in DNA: TGTGCCAGCAGCTGGAGGTCATTGTCCTCGTGGGTATATAGCAATCAGCCCCAGCATTTT.